This note documents a single TCR beta chain sequence. In its sample, this clonotype was seen a few times. The target of this receptor is not known. There are no base qualities to consult, and no much larger clone falls within one base. These data come from a study of blood T cells in healthy people across ages (dated by TCRdb to between 2014 and 2016). Looking at the study overall: In model experiments, roughly one uniquely barcoded TCR beta cDNA molecule per two T cells was captured by template switching. Age-related changes in TCR beta repertoire diversity were measured in the study by deep sequencing normalized with unique cDNA molecular identifiers. The donors were split into four age groups: young (average around 16 years), middle-aged (39), aged (about 56) and long-lived (about 82). Two additional independent replicas of 1 million unique cDNA reads from the same blood draw were analyzed for two donors (one aged 18 to 29 and one aged 80 or older).

Cut back by 2 bases and 4 bases, the V and J ends lie 11 bases apart. Measured from the cysteine to the phenylalanine, the CDR3 is 14 residues long. Only the CDR3 DNA is retained, 42 bases long and in frame from the first base. What the study reported, not specific to this receptor: Bulk unsorted PBMC profiling prevented conclusive comparison of naive and antigen-experienced compartments. Estimates of total diversity based on one million sequenced T cells were regarded as lower bounds and as underestimates. Because donor CMV infection status was unknown, age-related changes in expanded clonotypes were potentially confounded. As age increased, observed TCR beta diversity per million T cells dropped in a roughly linear way, and a significant reduction was already evident by age about 40. Compared with the aged group, the long-lived group had more naive CD4+ T cells, fewer expanded clones and increased TCR diversity, a pattern suggesting age selection. There was a strong correlation between observed TCR beta diversity and the percentage of naive T cells measured by flow cytometry.

The roughly 39 donors, aged about 6 to 90 years, were systemically healthy Caucasian individuals from Russia. Each donor gave 8 to 10 milliliters of peripheral blood, drawn into EDTA-treated Vacutainer tubes. Ficoll-Paque density-gradient centrifugation was used to isolate PBMCs, with at least 7 million per sample. Trizol reagent was used to extract total RNA from PBMCs, with at least 5 micrograms per sample. For every donor, flow cytometry on a PBMC aliquot measured the percentage of naive CD45RAhigh/CD27high T cells. The library was produced with 5' RACE. This sample was sequenced with an Illumina HiSeq 2500. A second 7 to 11 cycle PCR used a sample-barcoded 5' primer and a J-beta primer mix. Each TCR beta cDNA molecule received a unique molecular identifier from a template-switch 5' adaptor carrying 12 random nucleotides. Each sample yielded at least 2.5 million CDR3-containing paired-end reads. The Mint cDNA synthesis kit, primed by a TRBC-specific oligonucleotide, was used to synthesize first-strand cDNA from all RNA. After uracil-DNA glycosylase treatment, a first 18-cycle PCR used universal primers M1SS and BC2_uni_R on all cDNA. The original methods were these. Normalization of each sample was performed by random selection of 1 million high-quality reads, each carrying a distinct molecular identifier. Reads sharing molecular identifiers were discarded rather than binned into consensus sequences. MiTCR, set to a Q25 quality threshold and the strictest error-elimination algorithm, was used for CDR3 identification, clonotype clustering and error correction. A nonparametric unseen species model using Euler transformation provided a lower-bound estimate of total TCR beta diversity. TCRdb ran its own pipeline on the public reads, namely fastp trimming at Q25 and MiXCR clone calling, and kept in-frame beta chains. Each CDR3 protein appears once, grouped with its most common genes and DNA. The V and J calls reflect TCRdb's pipeline rather than the authors' work. A total of roughly 800,000 distinct CDR3 sequences appear in this sample, 25% of them only once. Jointly, the top ten make up 9.4% of the sample.

These data also formed part of another study, on T cells of mothers and their children. That second publication adds: Nine systemically healthy Caucasian individuals served as donors, namely three mothers together with their six children. cDNA synthesis consumed the entire amount of extracted RNA, loaded at approximately 1.6 ug RNA in each 15 ul reaction. In the second PCR, the M1S primer introduced both the sample barcodes and 2-4 random nucleotides. More than 8.5 million TCR beta CDR3 reads were obtained from each mother, and millions of reads were obtained from each child. Thymic selection shapes the output of TCR recombination in a similar way in related and unrelated pairs, and inherited differences have a minor effect. Normalized repertoire overlap in related mother-child pairs was always slightly higher than in unrelated mother-child pairs, but the difference was never significant. With a sensitivity of approximately 100 clones per million clonotypes, no persistent microchimeric T cell clones were detected. Deep NGS was used in the study to compare the TCR beta repertoires of mothers and children and to look for features that separate related mother-child pairs from unrelated individuals. On average, the children were roughly 12 +/- 4 years old, while the mothers were around 40 +/- 4 years old. Libraries were sequenced on Illumina HiSeq 2000 with 100+100 nt paired-end reads after adapter ligation with NEBNext reagents. To prevent cross-contamination, the mother and child libraries were prepared one month apart and sequenced in separate runs. For each donor, somewhere between roughly 450,000 and 2,000,000 distinct TCR beta clonotypes were identified. Naive TCR beta clonotypes were estimated from low-frequency clonotypes matched to each donor's FACS-determined naive share, without sorting.

Recombination joined TRBV12-3 or TRBV12-4 with TRBJ1-2; no D gene is confidently identified. The sequencing sample was made of blood. The origin of this receptor is a boy between 10 and 17 years old in good health. The DNA sequence reads TGTGCCAGCAGTTTATCGTACGGGGTCTATGGCTACACCTTC. It encodes CASSLSYGVYGYTF.